Following are 21 T cell receptor beta chains from one sample sequenced in a study of vaccination effects on CD4 cells after COVID-19. Their antigens remain unidentified. The method was immunoSEQ multiplex PCR; TCRdb's version includes in-frame clones alone and lacks a portion of them. The data hold fewer than 30,000 clones, with around 71% observed a single time. Using viral peptide pools, the ViraFEST assay grew out antigen-specific CD4+ T cells prior to sequencing. Culturing for around 10 days preceded CD4+ T cell isolation. All vaccine recipients tested negative for nucleocapsid antibodies and had never contracted SARS-CoV-2 infection. Sample: CD4+ T cells from PBMCs cultured with HCoV-OC43 spike peptides, taken before COVID-19 vaccination. The subset was: HCoV-OC43 spike overlapping peptide pool stimulation. The receptors shown here come from a human donor who received a COVID-19 vaccine.

The chain recombines TRBV3-1 (or the pseudogene TRBV3-2) with TRBJ1-2; D not resolved. The length of the CDR3 is 11 residues. Between the trimmed V and J ends, which lost 8 bases and 5 bases, there was a span of 9 bases. Germline loops: CDR1 LGHDT, CDR2 YNNKEL (reference sequence). The DNA for the CDR3 is TGTGCCAGCTTTGGTGGGTATGGCTACACCTTC. Translated: CASFGGYGYTF.

This clone showed up just a few times. V is TRBV18 and J is TRBJ1-1; 7 nucleotides agree with TRBD1. Germline CDR1 KGHSH, CDR2 LQKENI. This CDR3 contains 16 residues. After removal of 2 bases from V and 2 bases from J, the junction contained 8 bases not matched to a gene. Written as DNA, the CDR3 is TGTGCCAGCTCACCATTAGGTCAGGGGGGAAACACTGAAGCTTTCTTT. Translated, it gives CASSPLGQGGNTEAFF.

This clone was seen more than once but under ten times. The V call is TRBV2, the J call TRBJ1-4; 9 positions match TRBD1. The length of the CDR3 is 16 residues. CDR1 is SNHLY, CDR2 FYNNEI, per germline. V lost 5 bases and J lost 8; bases outside the gene matches: 12. Here the CDR3 reads CASSQSGLTGGEKLFF. In DNA form, the CDR3 reads TGTGCCAGCAGTCAAAGTGGGCTGACAGGGGGGGAAAAACTGTTTTTT.

The chain recombines TRBV30 with TRBJ1-1, with a possible D match to TRBD1 (5 bases). Germline CDR1 reads GTSNPN; CDR2 reads SVGIG (reference sequence). V was pared by 1 base and J by 8 bases, with 11 bases between. The CDR3 contains 12 residues. The CDR3 region is CAWSGAGLEAFF. The CDR3 coding sequence is TGTGCCTGGAGTGGTGCAGGGTTAGAAGCTTTCTTT. The full variable domain, completed using reference TRBV30 and TRBJ1-1, is SQTIHQWPATLVQPVGSPLSLECTVEGTSNPNLYWYRQAAGRGLQLLFYSVGIGQISSEVPQNLSASRPQDRQFILSSKKLLLSDSGFYLCAWSGAGLEAFFGQGTRLTVV.

The chain employs TRBV10-2 and TRBJ2-1; 11 bases agree with TRBD2. With 6 bases clipped from V and 4 bases from J, the junction kept 8 bases outside the gene matches. The CDR3 is made up of 16 amino acids. In germline, CDR1 is WSHSY, CDR2 SAAADI. CDR3 sequence: CASRPPGTSGYNEQFF. CDR3 DNA sequence: TGCGCCAGCAGACCCCCCGGGACTAGCGGTTACAATGAGCAGTTCTTC.

This clone appeared once. The chain combines TRBV19 with TRBJ2-3; 9 bases agree with TRBD2. The length of the CDR3 is 16 residues. The J segment lost 2 bases and the V segment lost 2 bases, leaving 5 bases of the junction unmatched. CDR1 and CDR2 from the germline V gene are LNHDA and SQIVND (reference sequence). CDR3: CASSITGTSITDTQYF. In DNA form, the CDR3 reads TGTGCCAGTAGTATAACCGGGACTAGCATCACAGATACGCAGTATTTT.

The chain joins TRBV12-3 or TRBV12-4 to TRBJ2-1; 8 bases align to TRBD1. The V gene end was trimmed by 11 bases and the J gene end by 12 bases; junction bases not matched to a gene: 15. The CDR3 has 13 residues. The chain's CDR3 is CAVMTGAVPRQFF. CDR3 bases: TGTGCCGTTATGACAGGGGCGGTTCCAAGGCAGTTCTTC.

V gene TRBV5-4 combines with J gene TRBJ1-2; D possibly corresponds to TRBD1 (6 bases). The length of the CDR3 is 14 residues. Deletions cut 2 bases from V and 7 bases from J, with 15 bases between. Germline CDR1 is SGHNT and CDR2 is YYREEE (reference sequence). The CDR3 coding sequence is TGTGCCAGCAGCTTCGGGACAATCCAACGTGGCTACACCTTC. It yields the protein CASSFGTIQRGYTF. Supplemented by reference TRBV5-4 and TRBJ1-2, the full variable domain reads ETGVTQSPTHLIKTRGQQVTLRCSSQSGHNTVSWYQQALGQGPQFIFQYYREEENGRGNFPPRFSGLQFPNYSSELNVNALELDDSALYLCASSFGTIQRGYTFGSGTRLTVV.

The rearrangement links TRBV13 to TRBJ2-7, with D perhaps TRBD2 (6 bases). V was shortened by 3 bases and J by 5 bases, with 14 bases between the two germline ends. This CDR3 is built from 14 residues. Per germline, CDR1 PRHDT and CDR2 FYEKMQ (reference sequence). CDR3 protein: CASSFGGIGNEQYF. As DNA, the CDR3 is TGTGCCAGCAGCTTCGGCGGGATTGGGAACGAGCAGTACTTC.

The V gene is TRBV2, the J gene TRBJ2-1, with 9 bases that match TRBD2. J gave up 8 bases and V 5 bases, and 7 bases lay outside the gene matches. CDR3 size: 14 residues. Germline assignment: CDR1 SNHLY and CDR2 FYNNEI. CDR3 in amino acids: CASSLLAGRDEQFF. The CDR3 bases are TGTGCCAGCAGTCTTCTAGCGGGGAGGGATGAGCAGTTCTTC. Filled out from reference TRBV2 and TRBJ2-1, the complete variable domain reads EPEVTQTPSHQVTQMGQEVILRCVPISNHLYFYWYRQILGQKVEFLVSFYNNEISEKSEIFDDQFSVERPDGSNFTLKIRSTKLEDSAMYFCASSLLAGRDEQFFGPGTRLTVL.

This clone was recorded a few times. J is TRBJ2-1 and V is TRBV27; 9 positions agree with TRBD1. This CDR3 is built from 15 residues. Germline trimming cut 6 bases from V and 6 bases from J; bases unmatched to any gene: 9. Per germline, CDR1 MNHEY and CDR2 SMNVEV (reference sequence). The CDR3 loop reads CASRGTGGAINEQFF. CDR3 DNA sequence: TGTGCCAGCAGGGGAACAGGGGGCGCTATCAATGAGCAGTTCTTC.

This clone was detected only a few times. The rearrangement joins TRBV3-1 (or the pseudogene TRBV3-2) to TRBJ1-2; 10 bases fit TRBD1. Germline CDR1 is LGHDT and CDR2 is YNNKEL (reference sequence). J gave up 4 bases and V 0 bases, and 8 bases lay outside the gene matches. This CDR3 contains 17 residues. DNA for the CDR3: TGTGCCAGCAGCCAAGATAATCCGGGACAGGGGTTCTATGGCTACACCTTC. Translating it yields CASSQDNPGQGFYGYTF.

The chain couples TRBV6-4 to TRBJ1-1; TRBD1 is a possible D gene (5 bases). CDR3 size: 13 residues. The germline V gene has CDR1 MRHNA and CDR2 SNTAGT. The V end was cut by 6 bases, the J end by 4 bases, with 12 bases between. The CDR3 DNA follows: TGTGCCAGCAGGCGGGACCCGACCACTGAAGCTTTCTTT. Protein product: CASRRDPTTEAFF.

In its sample, this clone was seen once. This chain links TRBV10-3 with TRBJ1-2, with a weak D call TRBD1 (5 bases). This CDR3 region has 15 residues. V dropped 1 base and J dropped 5 bases, with 14 bases sitting between them. The germline CDR1 and CDR2 sequences are ENHRY and SYGVKD. The CDR3, as DNA: TGTGCCATCAGTGAGTACGAGGGGCCGGGGTATGGCTACACCTTC. Translated: CAISEYEGPGYGYTF.

This rearrangement joins TRBV6-5 to TRBJ2-7; D not resolved. Per germline, CDR1 MNHEY and CDR2 SVGAGI. V was trimmed by 2 bases and J by 6 bases, leaving 14 bases between them. This CDR3 comprises 14 residues. DNA for the CDR3: TGTGCCAGCAGTTACATTGGACCCCCGGCCGAGCAGTACTTC. Its protein is CASSYIGPPAEQYF.

The chain combines TRBV30 with TRBJ1-4, with D possibly matching TRBD1 (6 bases). Germline V lookup: CDR1 GTSNPN, CDR2 SVGIG (reference sequence). The CDR3 runs 15 residues. Trimming took off 0 bases at V and 8 bases at J, with 16 bases between the two ends. For the CDR3, the DNA is TGTGCCTGGAGTGTTACTGGGGGCGCGGGAGAAAAACTGTTTTTT. Translated: CAWSVTGGAGEKLFF.

The chain has TRBV6-4 and TRBJ2-6; D gene ambiguous. The CDR3 loop spans 14 amino acids. V gave up 2 bases and J gave up 4 bases, with 6 bases separating them. Germline loops: CDR1 MRHNA, CDR2 SNTAGT. This CDR3 is CASSDRAGANVLTF. DNA for the CDR3: TGTGCCAGCAGTGACAGGGCCGGGGCCAACGTCCTGACTTTC.

The chain joins TRBV24-1 to TRBJ2-5; 9 bases are a match to TRBD1. Per germline, CDR1 KGHDR and CDR2 SFDVKD. V shed 3 bases and J 4 bases; nucleotides not matched to a gene: 2. There are 14 residues in the CDR3. CDR3 DNA: TGTGCCACCAGTGATGGGGGACAGGGAGAGACCCAGTACTTC. Translation gives CATSDGGQGETQYF.

The sample holds a few counts of this clone. The V gene is TRBV27, the J gene TRBJ2-2; D gene ambiguous. This CDR3 contains 12 residues. V lost 6 bases and J 5 bases, leaving 7 bases between the germline ends. Germline V gives CDR1 MNHEY, CDR2 SMNVEV (reference sequence). This CDR3 reads CASSPLTGELFF. The CDR3 DNA reads TGTGCCAGCAGCCCGCTGACCGGGGAGCTGTTTTTT.

This clone occurred once. The J gene is TRBJ2-1, the V gene TRBV6-1; D may be TRBD2 (5 bases). Germline values: CDR1 MNHNS, CDR2 SASEGT. The germline V and J ends were trimmed by 2 bases and 1 base, with 9 bases remaining between them. This CDR3 is 15 amino acids long. The CDR3 region has the DNA TGTGCCAGCAGTGAAAATGAGGGATCCTACAATGAGCAGTTCTTC. It translates to CASSENEGSYNEQFF.

The chain has TRBV2 and TRBJ2-3; TRBD2 aligns across 12 bases. J lost 2 bases, V lost 6 bases, and 12 bases had no gene match. Germline loops: CDR1 SNHLY, CDR2 FYNNEI. The CDR3 has 18 amino acids. The CDR3 sequence: CASRPSGRARIDTDTQYF. The CDR3 coding sequence is TGTGCCAGCAGGCCTAGCGGGAGGGCCAGGATCGACACAGATACGCAGTATTTT. Filled out from reference TRBV2 and TRBJ2-3, the complete variable domain reads EPEVTQTPSHQVTQMGQEVILRCVPISNHLYFYWYRQILGQKVEFLVSFYNNEISEKSEIFDDQFSVERPDGSNFTLKIRSTKLEDSAMYFCASRPSGRARIDTDTQYFGPGTRLTVL.